The text below deals with one TCR beta chain. The antigen it binds to is not known. The sample holds no much larger clone one base away, and base qualities are not on file. This specimen belongs to a study of cytomegalovirus exposure and HLA in healthy donors (dated by TCRdb to the late 2010s). A note on the overall study: According to an earlier analysis of 587 of the donors, about 179 million T cells yielded some 110 million unique TCR beta sequences and approximately 300 Gb of sequence data. An early release that covered about 600 HLA-typed donors contained 300 to 350 gigabases of sequencing data and around 85 million unique TCR sequences. Of the 350 to 450 genotyped donors, roughly 85% fell in the genetic ancestry cluster associated with self-reported Caucasian donors. The study aimed to test whether cataloging public T cell receptors could reveal signatures of past pathogen exposure. The study profiled the T cell repertoires of fewer than 850 subjects by immunosequencing and related them to cytomegalovirus serostatus. Along with the roughly 700-subject first cohort, a separate validation cohort of over a hundred different subjects was used. High-throughput TCR immunosequencing, statistical association of individual TCRs with disease status, and machine learning were combined to predict cytomegalovirus infection status. A later analysis re-analyzed previously published TCR beta repertoires from roughly 630 donors and added high-resolution HLA genotyping to study TCR occurrence patterns. The later analysis used no new phenotypic data to find candidate immune exposures, relying instead on TCR beta sequences and their occurrence across donors. To decide whether each TCR beta V gene segment behaved as functional or pseudogenic, an earlier analysis of some 600 of the donors relied on high-throughput TCR beta sequencing. Donor age, sex, ethnicity and CMV serostatus were compiled together with the repertoire data. A later genetic analysis took genome-wide SNP genotypes for 398 of the 666 donors and used that subset as a discovery cohort. All discovery cohort repertoires had been generated using a single sequencing platform. Class I and class II HLA loci were covered by the typing at four-digit resolution. Typing coverage varied by locus: roughly 620-640 donors for A, B, C, DRB1 and DQB1; roughly 560 for DQA1; around 570 for DPA1; around 450 for DPB1. Because of strong linkage in the cohort, roughly five DR-DQ haplotypes were treated as single units for association and clustering. Across 300 to 400 genotyped donors of the cohort, an average of about 220,000 unique TCR beta nucleotide sequences per donor were sequenced, and 15% to 20% of those sequences were non-productive. On the study overall, not on this receptor specifically: Roughly uniform sequencing depth across donors was assumed in presence/absence analyses, although this assumption may not hold. In a later analysis, several top co-occurrence clusters were reported to appear linked to parvovirus B19, influenza, CMV and Epstein-Barr virus. When HLA alleles, especially DR and DQ, strongly co-occurred, attributing TCR associations to individual alleles was difficult. According to a later genetic analysis, donors in an Asian-associated ancestry cluster had fewer N-insertions in productive TCRs than the roughly 700-donor mean. Because HLA typing was unavailable for some donors at each locus, only the typed subset was used in association tests. Specific HLA alleles were associated with 15,000 to 20,000 TCR beta sequences at a false discovery rate of 0.05 in a later analysis. A later analysis found that most CMV-associated TCR beta chains appeared HLA-restricted, with HLA associations seemingly driven largely by CMV exposure. Most TCR sequences were observed very rarely across donors, whereas some public TCRs were present in many individuals. In both the original and validation cohorts, the classifier was reported to diagnose cytomegalovirus status with high specificity and sensitivity. A later analysis found that TCR association rates varied across HLA loci, with DRB1 alleles showing the most associated TCRs and HLA-C alleles the fewest. A further reported finding was that TCR beta sequences accurately predicted the HLA-A and HLA-B alleles for most subjects in the first cohort. Because counts were too low, some 17 rarely observed V segments, including chromosome 9 orphons, were left out of the earlier analysis of roughly 600 of the donors. In this cohort, only TCR beta chains were sequenced, and detectable features were limited by the absence of alpha or paired-chain data. Correlated functional status among segregating V segments might reflect linkage disequilibrium, but an unknown experimental factor could not be ruled out. In a later genetic analysis, a missense DCLRE1C variant was associated with V-gene and J-gene trimming of TCR beta chains, and the association was replicated in an independent cohort. Immune exposure information for the cohort was limited to CMV serostatus. It was suggested by the authors that the approach could potentially be generalized to other disease states and immunological phenotypes. The study listed 164 TCR beta chains as associated with cytomegalovirus. In vitro tests confirmed that a few of the cytomegalovirus-associated TCR beta chains recognize cytomegalovirus antigens. Compared with equally common non-associated chains, HLA-associated TCR beta chains in a later analysis were more clonally expanded and had lower generation probabilities. A group of highly shared sequence variants was considered likely to be a technical artifact of the sequencing pipeline. An earlier analysis of around 600 of the donors showed that most TCR beta V segments appeared in productive rearrangements either about 90% or about 30% of the time, which broadly matched IMGT annotations.

The library was built by means of the immunoSEQ multiplex PCR assay. The multiplex PCR relied on a mix of 60 forward primers for TCR Vbeta segments and 13 reverse primers for TCR Jbeta segments. The CDR3 region of rearranged TCR beta genes was amplified from genomic DNA with a multiplex PCR assay. On the Illumina HiSeq System, the amplified TCR beta libraries were sequenced as 87-base-pair reads. From the authors' description of their analysis: In a later analysis, 70 million to 95 million unique TCR beta chains were counted across the 690 or so repertoires, and around 10 million of these chains were shared by at least two donors. A nearest-neighbor algorithm error-corrected the raw reads and collapsed the reads into unique sequences, merging closely related sequences to remove PCR and sequencing errors. To assign V, D and J gene segments, CDR3 sequences were aligned to IMGT reference sequences. For a sequence to be retained, a match of at least six nucleotides was required to both a V gene segment and a J gene segment. Rearrangements were classified as productive when the CDR3 lacked stop codons and remained in frame with V and J, and all other rearrangements were classified as non-productive. Following IMGT convention, CDR3 was defined as the stretch from the second conserved V-encoded cysteine up to the conserved J-encoded phenylalanine. The earlier analysis of about 530 of the donors excluded any sequence lacking an unambiguous match to a single V gene segment. In an earlier analysis of about 590 of the donors, a V segment was called functional when productive rearrangements were above 56.7%, and segregating when the standard deviation between donors exceeded 5%. A statistical classification framework was built to diagnose cytomegalovirus status from the catalog of TCR beta chain sequences. A later analysis assigned V and J genes by comparing TCR nucleotide sequences with IMGT/GENE-DB human TR gene sequences. Using the TCRdist pipeline, a later analysis assigned CDR3 sequences along with most-parsimonious VDJ recombination scenarios. A later analysis defined each TCR beta chain by its CDR3 amino acid sequence plus V-gene family, and excluded reads lacking a unique V-gene family. To address suspected cross-contamination and a sequencing artifact, a later analysis removed around 590 highly shared, low-generation-probability nucleotide sequences. In a later analysis, a clonal expansion index was calculated for each public chain from normalized within-repertoire ranks of inferred template counts. A later analysis computed generation probabilities with a VDJ recombination model fitted to out-of-frame rearrangements, and checked the results against IGoR. Hypergeometric tests were used in a later analysis to score TCR-TCR, TCR-HLA and TCR-CMV co-occurrence, with a repertoire-size bias correction applied to the TCR pairs. False discovery rates were estimated in a later analysis by permuting HLA or CMV assignments 20 times. A later analysis grouped co-occurring TCRs with DBSCAN, adding TCRdist sequence similarity when clustering within HLA-allele-positive subsets. Repertoires with fewer than 30,000 or more than 120,000 public chains were left out of co-occurrence clustering, as were five repertoires with anomalous nucleotide sharing. The source is immuneACCESS, and TCRdb retained only in-frame sequences with V and J called. Part of the clones is not carried over; for the studies checked, unresolved V genes explain less than half of this, and the remainder is unexplained. The V and J calls and clone size come from that table; D and trimming were worked out from the DNA. This sample holds nearly 300,000 clones; 86% were observed only once. Of the sample, roughly 4% falls within the top ten clones.

The cohort was made up of several hundred healthy bone marrow donors. All cohort members were sampled while nominally healthy, although unrecorded immune exposures were likely present. The donor tested CMV seropositive and was one of the 289 seropositive cohort members. A peripheral blood sample was provided by each donor, and peripheral blood mononuclear cells were used for TCR beta sequencing. Genomic DNA was extracted from the blood cell samples with the Qiagen DNeasy Blood Extraction Kit. The sequenced sample consisted of PBMCs. The sequence was collected from a man aged 35-49 years in good health and CMV-seropositive.

The nucleotide sequence reads as follows: TGTGCCTGGAGTGGGAGCGGGAGCTCCTACAATGAGCAGTTCTTC. Its product reads: CAWSGSGSSYNEQFF. The chain joins TRBV30 to TRBJ2-1, with 8 junctional bases fitting TRBD2. Based on the germline V gene (reference sequence), the CDR1 and CDR2 sequences are GTSNPN and SVGIG. After removal of 1 base from V and 0 bases from J, the junction retains 2 bases not matched to a gene. Counted from cysteine to phenylalanine, this CDR3 has 15 amino acids. The read is trimmed to its CDR3 DNA, 45 bases read in frame from base 1.